This T cell receptor (beta chain) emerged from a study of cytomegalovirus exposure and HLA in healthy donors. Vbeta (60) and Jbeta (13) primers were used in the PCR. Generated by immunoSEQ multiplex PCR, the TCRdb table keeps only in-frame clones and is missing some. The profile shows 150,000 to 200,000 clones, roughly 80% of them singletons. The CDR3 totals 14 residues. Germline-derived CDR1 and CDR2 are SGHTA and FQGNSA. V gave up 5 bases and J gave up 6 bases, with 17 bases separating them. The genes are TRBV7-2 and TRBJ2-7; D gene ambiguous. Source material: PBMCs. The clonotype originates from a man aged 45 to 65 in good health and CMV-seronegative. For the CDR3, the DNA is TGTGCCAGCAGCGCCGAGGTTGGAATCACCGAGCAGTACTTC. Translation: CASSAEVGITEQYF.